These 26 T cell receptor beta chains share one sample of origin, sequenced in a study of blood T cell repertoires in COVID-19. TCRdb's copy holds only in-frame clones and misses some; the assay was immunoSEQ multiplex PCR. Among 250,000 or so clones listed, 83% were seen once. The sample comprised peripheral blood. These TCRs come from a human donor in a cohort sampled during active COVID-19.

The rearrangement links TRBV5-1 to TRBJ1-1; D gene ambiguous. V lost 0 bases and J lost 5, with 11 bases in between. In germline, CDR1 is SGHRS, CDR2 YFSETQ. There are 14 residues in the CDR3. CDR3 nucleotide sequence: TGCGCCAGCAGCTTGGCCCTAGATGGGACTGAAGCTTTCTTT. It specifies CASSLALDGTEAFF.

The chain couples TRBV4-1 to TRBJ2-3, with TRBD2 matching 7 bases. CDR1 and CDR2 (germline): MGHRA, YSYEKL. The CDR3 consists of 16 residues. The V gene end was trimmed by 5 bases and the J gene end by 3 bases; junction bases not matched to a gene: 11. The CDR3 protein is CASSKYRREGTDTQYF. In nucleotides, the CDR3 is TGCGCCAGCAGCAAATATAGGAGGGAGGGGACAGATACGCAGTATTTT.

V usage is TRBV19 and J usage is TRBJ1-5; possible D gene TRBD1, 6 bases. Germline CDR1 LNHDA, CDR2 SQIVND (reference sequence). V shed 0 bases and J shed 2 bases, with 20 bases lying between them. The CDR3 has 19 residues. As DNA, the CDR3 is TGTGCCAGTAGTATAGATGCAAAACCGACAGGATTTGGCAATCAGCCCCAGCATTTT. Residues: CASSIDAKPTGFGNQPQHF. Full variable domain (rest looked up from reference TRBV19 and TRBJ1-5): DGGITQSPKYLFRKEGQNVTLSCEQNLNHDAMYWYRQDPGQGLRLIYYSQIVNDFQKGDIAEGYSVSREKKESFPLTVTSAQKNPTAFYLCASSIDAKPTGFGNQPQHFGDGTRLSIL.

J is TRBJ2-3 and V is TRBV2; tentative D call: TRBD1 (5 bases). V was cut by 6 bases and J by 1 base, with 11 bases left in between. The CDR3 covers 14 residues. Per the germline V gene, CDR1 is SNHLY and CDR2 is FYNNEI. CDR3 sequence (DNA): TGTGCCAGCAGGAGACAGAAGGGCACAGATACGCAGTATTTT. Translating it yields CASRRQKGTDTQYF.

The CDR3 region has the DNA TGTGCCAGCTACGGGTACTCTGGAAACACCATATATTTT. Amino acid sequence: CASYGYSGNTIYF. The rearrangement links TRBV5-5 to TRBJ1-3; D gene ambiguous. The CDR3 spans 13 residues. V was clipped by 7 bases and J by 0 bases, with 8 bases between them. The germline V gene has CDR1 SGHKS and CDR2 YYEKEE (reference sequence). Looking up the rest from reference TRBV5-5 and TRBJ1-3 gives the full variable domain: DAGVTQSPTHLIKTRGQQVTLRCSPISGHKSVSWYQQVLGQGPQFIFQYYEKEERGRGNFPDRFSARQFPNYSSELNVNALLLGDSALYLCASYGYSGNTIYFGEGSWLTVV.

The chain employs TRBV10-2 and TRBJ2-1; D is unresolved. The CDR3 runs to 11 residues. The V gene's germline CDR1 is WSHSY and CDR2 SAAADI. Trimming pared 7 bases from V and 7 bases from J, leaving 8 bases between. CDR3 residues: CASTSRNEQFF. CDR3 sequence (DNA): TGCGCCAGCACCTCGAGGAATGAGCAGTTCTTC.

V is TRBV28 and J is TRBJ1-3; D is unclear. Germline CDR1 and CDR2: MDHEN and SYDVKM. Trimming shortened V by 10 bases and J by 5 bases, and 6 bases separated the two germline ends. There are 10 residues in the CDR3. The CDR3 is CATLRNTIYF. As DNA, the CDR3 is TGTGCCACCCTAAGAAACACCATATATTTT.

V is TRBV19 and J is TRBJ2-1; the match to TRBD1 covers 8 bases. V lost 5 bases, J lost 6 bases, and 3 bases stayed unmatched. The germline CDR1 and CDR2 sequences are LNHDA and SQIVND (reference sequence). This CDR3 spans 13 amino acids. CDR3 DNA sequence: TGTGCCAGTAGTGTCAGGGGGCCCAATGAGCAGTTCTTC. Translating it yields CASSVRGPNEQFF.

The chain joins TRBV2 to TRBJ2-7; D unresolved. Germline CDR1 is SNHLY and CDR2 is FYNNEI. V was cut by 8 bases and J by 0 bases, with 5 bases left in between. The length of the CDR3 is 11 residues. CDR3 residues: CASGGSYEQYF. CDR3 nucleotide sequence: TGTGCCAGCGGCGGCTCCTACGAGCAGTACTTC.

The table lists this clone with a few counts. The chain carries TRBV10-3 and TRBJ1-2; D might be TRBD1 (5 bases). Trimming left V 7 bases short and J 0 bases short, with 9 bases between. Germline assignment: CDR1 ENHRY and CDR2 SYGVKD. CDR3 length equals 13 residues. CDR3 region: CAIMAGSNYGYTF. The DNA of the CDR3 is TGTGCCATCATGGCAGGGTCTAACTATGGCTACACCTTC.

The chain is built from TRBV19 and TRBJ2-2, with a weak D call TRBD1 (5 bases). The germline V and J ends were trimmed by 3 bases and 6 bases, with 14 bases remaining between them. CDR3 length: 15 residues. Per the germline V gene, CDR1 is LNHDA and CDR2 is SQIVND (reference sequence). The CDR3 nucleotides are TGTGCCAGTAGTATGGGGCCCAGTCGGGCCGGGGAGCTGTTTTTT. It is translated as CASSMGPSRAGELFF.

This clone was counted between two and nine times. The chain has TRBV9 and TRBJ2-5, with D tentatively TRBD1 (5 bases). V shed 0 bases and J shed 4 bases, with 16 bases lying between them. The CDR3 consists of 16 residues. CDR1 and CDR2 (germline): SGDLS, YYNGEE. This CDR3 is CASSVVGAKPGETQYF. The CDR3 nucleotides read TGTGCCAGCAGCGTAGTAGGGGCTAAACCGGGAGAGACCCAGTACTTC.

In nucleotides, the CDR3 is TGTGCCAGCAGCAACTCGGGCGAGGGCCTTTCGGGCTACACCTTC. It codes for CASSNSGEGLSGYTF. V usage is TRBV7-2 and J usage is TRBJ1-2; the D is unclear. CDR3 length: 15 amino acids. With 5 bases removed from V and 8 bases from J, the gap between germline ends came to 21 bases. Looked up from germline, CDR1 is SGHTA and CDR2 is FQGNSA. Supplemented by reference TRBV7-2 and TRBJ1-2, the full variable domain reads GAGVSQSPSNKVTEKGKDVELRCDPISGHTALYWYRQSLGQGLEFLIYFQGNSAPDKSGLPSDRFSAERTGGSVSTLTIQRTQQEDSAVYLCASSNSGEGLSGYTFGSGTRLTVV.

The chain recombines TRBV6-2 or TRBV6-3 with TRBJ2-7; no reliable D call. V was pared by 3 bases and J by 3 bases, with 9 bases between. The CDR3 loop spans 13 amino acids. Germline-derived CDR1 and CDR2 are MNHEY and SVGEGT. The CDR3 loop reads CASSYYTFYEQYF. In DNA form, the CDR3 reads TGTGCCAGCAGTTATTACACCTTCTACGAGCAGTACTTC.

The rearrangement links TRBV28 to TRBJ1-2; 7 positions match TRBD1. V was pared by 6 bases and J by 1 base, with 8 bases of the junction left unmatched. This CDR3 comprises 15 residues. Germline CDR1 and CDR2: MDHEN and SYDVKM. For the CDR3, the DNA is TGTGCCAGCAGCCAGGGACAGCGTATTAACTATGGCTACACCTTC. It codes for CASSQGQRINYGYTF.

In its sample, this clone was seen once. The chain links TRBV5-1 to TRBJ2-1; tentative D call: TRBD2 (7 bases). V shed 4 bases and J shed 1 base, with 15 bases lying between them. CDR3 length equals 16 residues. The germline gives CDR1 SGHRS, CDR2 YFSETQ. The DNA for the CDR3 is TGCGCCAGCAGCCTCCTACAGGGAGGGTCCTACAATGAGCAGTTCTTC. This codes for CASSLLQGGSYNEQFF.

As concerns this clone: Sequence at one end of the junction differs from germline and may be a read error. The CDR3 is CASSDPSDEQYF. As DNA, the CDR3 is TGTGCCAGCAGTGACCCCTCCGACGAGCAGTACTTC. The rearrangement uses TRBV6-1 and TRBJ2-7, with D uncertain. This CDR3 is 12 amino acids long. Germline assignment: CDR1 MNHNS and CDR2 SASEGT.

The CDR3 spells CASSPQGKGEKLFF. CDR3 DNA sequence: TGTGCCAGCTCACCGCAGGGGAAGGGTGAAAAACTGTTTTTT. The rearrangement joins TRBV18 to TRBJ1-4; D possibly corresponds to TRBD1 (6 bases). Germline V lookup: CDR1 KGHSH, CDR2 LQKENI. The CDR3 totals 14 residues. The V gene lost 3 bases and the J gene lost 7 bases, with 12 bases spanning the gap.

The rearrangement uses TRBV5-4 and TRBJ1-2; TRBD1 is a possible D gene (6 bases). Trimming stripped 4 bases from V and 4 bases from J, with 17 bases between. In germline, CDR1 is SGHNT, CDR2 YYREEE (reference sequence). The CDR3 runs 15 residues. In DNA, the CDR3 is TGTGCCAGCAGCCCCCGGGACACGGATACCTATGGCTACACCTTC. It encodes CASSPRDTDTYGYTF.

The rearrangement joins TRBV29-1 to TRBJ2-3, with D unresolved. The CDR3 extends over 13 amino acids. Germline values: CDR1 SQVTM, CDR2 ANQGSEA. Trimming took off 4 bases at V and 4 bases at J, with 12 bases between the two ends. The CDR3 nucleotides read TGCAGCGTTGGAAGGAGAAGACCAGATACGCAGTATTTT. It translates to CSVGRRRPDTQYF.

The CDR3 DNA reads as TGCGCCAGCAGAAATAGCGGGAGTTTGGTCAATGAGCAGTTCTTC. Translation: CASRNSGSLVNEQFF. This chain links TRBV5-1 with TRBJ2-1; 9 positions agree with TRBD2. The germline V gene has CDR1 SGHRS and CDR2 YFSETQ. The V segment lost 5 bases and the J segment 6 bases; nucleotides outside the gene matches: 9. CDR3 length: 15 amino acids.

The chain uses TRBV5-1 and TRBJ2-2; D is perhaps TRBD1 (6 bases). The V end was cut by 3 bases, the J end by 6 bases, with 9 bases between. From germline, CDR1 is SGHRS and CDR2 YFSETQ. CDR3 length equals 13 residues. The CDR3 loop reads CASSSPGAGELFF. The CDR3 DNA follows: TGCGCCAGCAGCTCTCCAGGGGCCGGGGAGCTGTTTTTT.

The sample holds one count of this clone. The chain links TRBV20-1 to TRBJ1-6; D is perhaps TRBD1 (5 bases). The CDR3 length is 14 residues. Germline CDR1 is DFQATT and CDR2 is SNEGSKA (reference sequence). V lost 3 bases and J lost 10, with 16 bases in between. The CDR3 DNA sequence: TGCAGTGCTAGTCTGATCCAAGCAGGGTCACCCCTCCACTTT. Amino acid sequence: CSASLIQAGSPLHF.

The chain links TRBV5-4 to TRBJ2-5; TRBD1 matches at 10 bases. CDR1 SGHNT and CDR2 YYREEE come from the germline V gene (reference sequence). The CDR3 is 15 amino acids. Trimming at V came to 2 bases and at J to 4 bases, leaving 5 bases not matched to a gene. DNA of the CDR3: TGTGCCAGCAGCTTAGGGGGGGACAGGGGAGAGACCCAGTACTTC. Translating gives CASSLGGDRGETQYF.

V is TRBV6-4 and J is TRBJ2-7; 9 bases line up with TRBD2. J lost 2 bases, V lost 4 bases, and 3 bases had no gene match. CDR1 MRHNA and CDR2 SNTAGT come from the germline V gene. The CDR3 covers 14 residues. The CDR3 DNA sequence: TGTGCCAGCAGTGTTCTAGCGGGGCCCTACGAGCAGTACTTC. Amino acids: CASSVLAGPYEQYF.

This clone is a singleton in its sample. The chain employs TRBV30 and TRBJ2-3, with D tentatively TRBD1 (5 bases). Germline lookup yields CDR1 GTSNPN and CDR2 SVGIG (reference sequence). The V gene lost 1 base and the J gene lost 5 bases, with 16 bases spanning the gap. The CDR3 consists of 15 residues. CDR3 sequence: CAWSAVGVMRDTQYF. DNA for the CDR3: TGTGCCTGGAGTGCCGTAGGGGTAATGAGAGATACGCAGTATTTT.